This is a list of T cell receptor beta chains from one sample in a study of cytomegalovirus exposure and HLA in healthy donors. Method: immunoSEQ multiplex PCR; TCRdb's copy keeps in-frame clones and lacks some. The sample consists of 330,000 or so clones, 80% to 90% of them appearing once. Sequenced sample: PBMCs. These receptors were obtained from a woman aged 18-35 years in good health and CMV-seronegative. CDR3s include the opening cysteine and the closing phenylalanine or tryptophan. A D gene is named only where the DNA matches it firmly.

J gene,V gene,D gene,CDR3 protein
TRBJ2-1,TRBV9,TRBD2,CASSVEGLAGNEQFF
TRBJ2-1,TRBV29-1,TRBD2,CSGERTSGGNEQFF
TRBJ2-7,TRBV4-2,TRBD1,CASSQGDLTGVFSYEQYF
TRBJ2-2,TRBV6-1,TRBD1,CASVGQSTGELFF
TRBJ2-4,TRBV4-3,NA,CASSQDGTRQNIQYF
TRBJ2-7,TRBV6-5,TRBD2,CASSYSREGYEQYF
TRBJ2-3,TRBV9,NA,CASSVATGYSFTDTQYF
TRBJ1-1,TRBV11-3,TRBD1,CASSHTGVGTEAFF
TRBJ2-7,TRBV4-3,TRBD1,CASSHLRDSAYEQYF
TRBJ2-2,TRBV4-1,NA,CASSQERLRGELFF
TRBJ2-3,TRBV10-3,TRBD2,CAISPPLAGGPPDTQYF
TRBJ2-7,TRBV6-5,NA,CASSYAPDSVHEQYF
TRBJ2-7,TRBV2,TRBD2,CASSDPTSAAYEQYF
TRBJ2-4,TRBV5-1,TRBD1,CASSLEDRVSNIQYF
TRBJ2-2,TRBV9,NA,CASSMIGQSSANTGELFF
TRBJ2-2,TRBV27,TRBD1,CASSLRDRRHGELFF
TRBJ2-7,TRBV6-5,NA,CASRIGTTNSYEQYF
TRBJ2-1,TRBV5-1,TRBD2,CASSPGGRGDFNEQFF
TRBJ2-5,TRBV7-9,NA,CASSPGSGGAGETQYF
TRBJ2-7,TRBV19,TRBD1,CASSRDRWSEQYF
TRBJ2-7,TRBV27,NA,CASSLAPQYEQYF
TRBJ2-7,TRBV9,TRBD1,CASSEGQGNYEQYF
TRBJ1-1,TRBV2,NA,CASSDRQLLNTEAFF
TRBJ2-7,TRBV7-2,TRBD1,CASSPGGEIRDRGSYEQYF
TRBJ2-7,TRBV7-2,TRBD1,CASSKTGGLYEQYF
TRBJ2-2,TRBV2,TRBD2,CASSRPGGKSTGELFF
TRBJ2-1,TRBV28,TRBD2,CASCSGSSYNEQFF
TRBJ2-6,TRBV27,NA,CASSSIRQSGANVLTF
TRBJ1-2,TRBV4-2,NA,CASSQPGGNYGYTF
TRBJ2-7,TRBV29-1,NA,CSVTGGLSYEQYF
TRBJ2-7,TRBV13,TRBD1,CASSEGGQGNHEQYF
TRBJ2-7,TRBV9,TRBD1,CASSVGDPGQTTPYEQYF
TRBJ1-5,TRBV6-6,NA,CASGGYGRDNQPQHF
TRBJ2-7,TRBV5-4,NA,CASSLENGGEQYF
TRBJ1-1,TRBV6-1,TRBD1,CASSEDRGRTEAFF
TRBJ2-5,TRBV2,NA,CASSERLLETQYF
TRBJ2-1,TRBV14,NA,CASSPTSSNYNEQFF
TRBJ2-3,TRBV28,TRBD2,CASSLAGGSTDTQYF
TRBJ2-2,TRBV27,TRBD1,CASTLGQGDTGELFF
TRBJ2-1,TRBV6-5,TRBD2,CASRPLAGVLDEQFF
TRBJ1-1,TRBV7-9,TRBD1,CASSVTGGVNTEAFF
TRBJ1-2,TRBV5-4,NA,CASSFDSNYGYTF